Listed here are 26 T cell receptor beta chains from one sample, sequenced in a study of CXCR3-negative and CXCR3-positive naive CD8 T cells. cDNA libraries for TRB were generated by 5' RACE incorporating UMI labels. TCRdb re-called the 5' RACE reads and gives one entry per CDR3 protein, without DNA. The sample is made up of 45,000 to 65,000 distinct CDR3 sequences, and the top ten hold more than 20% of it. Sequencing was performed on memory CD8+ T cells from blood. Receptor source: a human donor in good health. Some clones in this sample may be carry-over from other donors' samples.

This chain connects TRBV7-9 to TRBJ2-7; TCRdb proposes TRBD1, but this gene call is untestable without DNA. The germline gives CDR1 SEHNR, CDR2 FQNEAQ (reference sequence). This CDR3 region has 13 residues. CDR3 loop: CASSPAGAAEQYF.

The rearrangement uses TRBV30 and TRBJ2-7; TCRdb's D call, TRBD1, is unchecked because there is no DNA. CDR3 length equals 12 residues. The germline V gene encodes CDR1 GTSNPN and CDR2 SVGIG (reference sequence). CDR3 amino acids: CACSTGAYEQYF.

V is TRBV29-1 and J is TRBJ1-1; the TCRdb call, TRBD1, lacks DNA for checking. Germline CDR1 reads SQVTM; CDR2 reads ANQGSEA. The CDR3 runs to 11 residues. CDR3 region: CSVGGQSEAFF.

This sequence joins TRBV20-1 and TRBJ2-7; there is no DNA to check the TCRdb D call of TRBD1. Per germline, CDR1 DFQATT and CDR2 SNEGSKA (reference sequence). The CDR3 length is 15 residues. The CDR3: CSARDFSGHPYEQYF.

The chain couples TRBV5-1 to TRBJ2-7; the TRBD2 assignment by TCRdb is unverifiable without DNA. There are 15 residues in the CDR3. Germline V gives CDR1 SGHRS, CDR2 YFSETQ. The CDR3 reads CASSQTSGTPYEQYF.

The chain couples TRBV28 to TRBJ1-1; the TCRdb D gene call, TRBD1, has no DNA to confirm it. The CDR3 extends over 14 amino acids. Germline V gene data show CDR1 as MDHEN and CDR2 as SYDVKM. CDR3 protein: CASSLQDSNTEAFF.

The CDR3 is CASSQNHGTDAVLPTDTQYF. V usage is TRBV7-2 and J usage is TRBJ2-3; TCRdb reports TRBD1, a call that lacks DNA to check it against. Germline V gives CDR1 SGHTA, CDR2 FQGNSA. The CDR3 covers 20 residues.

V gene TRBV20-1 combines with J gene TRBJ1-1. The CDR3 sequence is 15 residues long. CDR1 and CDR2 (germline): DFQATT, SNEGSKA (reference sequence). Here the CDR3 reads CSAREVTTRSTEAFF.

This rearrangement joins TRBV28 to TRBJ1-5; TCRdb proposes TRBD1, but this gene call is untestable without DNA. The CDR3 has 13 amino acids. CDR1 MDHEN and CDR2 SYDVKM come from the germline V gene. The CDR3 sequence: CAIAGSSNQPQHF.

The chain uses TRBV7-2 and TRBJ2-1; the TCRdb D gene call, TRBD1, has no DNA to confirm it. Germline V gives CDR1 SGHTA, CDR2 FQGNSA. The CDR3 spans 15 residues. The CDR3 loop is CASSLLTGGPNEQFF.

The rearrangement links TRBV9 to TRBJ2-1; without DNA, the TCRdb call of TRBD1 cannot be checked. The CDR3 loop spans 18 amino acids. CDR1 and CDR2 from the germline V gene are SGDLS and YYNGEE. Here the CDR3 reads CASSVVSPGQGGYNEQFF.

The chain joins TRBV29-1 to TRBJ2-1; no DNA is available, so the TRBD2 call from TCRdb remains unchecked. This CDR3 has 16 amino acids. The germline V gene encodes CDR1 SQVTM and CDR2 ANQGSEA. CDR3 residues: CSVERVWASGYNEQFF.

The chain links TRBV29-1 to TRBJ2-3; TCRdb's D gene call, TRBD1, goes unchecked for lack of DNA. The CDR3 is 11 amino acids. The germline V gene has CDR1 SQVTM and CDR2 ANQGSEA. CDR3 region: CSVPTDGTQYF.

This chain links TRBV29-1 with TRBJ2-5. The CDR3 totals 14 residues. Per germline, CDR1 SQVTM and CDR2 ANQGSEA. CDR3 sequence reads: CSVEIANLRETQYF.

V is TRBV12-3 or TRBV12-4 and J is TRBJ2-7; the TRBD1 assignment by TCRdb is unverifiable without DNA. CDR3 size: 13 residues. CDR3 loop: CASSPLSSYEQYF.

This chain links TRBV10-3 with TRBJ2-7. The CDR3 runs 14 residues. The germline gives CDR1 ENHRY, CDR2 SYGVKD. The CDR3 sequence: CAISELTDPYEQYF.

This rearrangement joins TRBV20-1 to TRBJ2-1; TCRdb's D gene call, TRBD1, goes unchecked for lack of DNA. The CDR3 extends over 16 amino acids. Per germline, CDR1 DFQATT and CDR2 SNEGSKA (reference sequence). This CDR3 reads CSARDPPRGGDNEQFF.

The chain is built from TRBV6-2 or TRBV6-3 and TRBJ2-2; TCRdb indicates TRBD2, and absent DNA this call remains unverified. Germline assignment: CDR1 MNHEY and CDR2 SVGEGT. This CDR3 has 14 residues. The CDR3 sequence is CASGEGTPPGELFF.

V and J are TRBV29-1 and TRBJ2-1; the TCRdb D gene call, TRBD2, has no DNA to confirm it. CDR1 and CDR2 (germline): SQVTM, ANQGSEA. The CDR3 is 18 amino acids. The CDR3 here is CSVGGLAGGEATYNEQFF.

The chain carries TRBV29-1 and TRBJ2-7; TCRdb outputs TRBD2, but without DNA this stays unchecked. CDR1 and CDR2 from the germline V gene are SQVTM and ANQGSEA. This CDR3 spans 14 amino acids. The CDR3 sequence is CSVGLHLDGGEQYF.

The V and J genes are TRBV14 and TRBJ2-2; TCRdb picks TRBD1, but there is no DNA to check that call. This CDR3 has 16 residues. CDR1 and CDR2 from the germline V gene are SGHDN and FVKESK. This CDR3 reads CASSESTGANTGELFF.

This chain uses TRBV29-1 with TRBJ2-7; the TRBD1 assignment by TCRdb is unverifiable without DNA. Germline V lookup: CDR1 SQVTM, CDR2 ANQGSEA. This CDR3 comprises 14 residues. This chain's CDR3 is CSVELAGQGYEQYF.

This chain joins TRBV27 and TRBJ2-5; the D call of TRBD2 rests on TCRdb alone, since no DNA is present to check it. The CDR3 totals 14 residues. Germline V lookup: CDR1 MNHEY, CDR2 SMNVEV (reference sequence). CDR3 region: CASSWTADQETQYF.

The CDR3 region is CSDGPPSLYGYTF. The genes are TRBV29-1 and TRBJ1-2. The CDR3 covers 13 residues. Germline CDR1 is SQVTM and CDR2 is ANQGSEA.

The chain recombines TRBV27 with TRBJ2-7. Per germline, CDR1 MNHEY and CDR2 SMNVEV (reference sequence). This CDR3 has 14 residues. This CDR3 reads CASSFVWYTDEQYF.

The chain recombines TRBV6-4 with TRBJ2-2; TCRdb's assignment of TRBD1 cannot be checked, as there is no DNA. This CDR3 is built from 12 residues. Germline CDR1 and CDR2: MRHNA and SNTAGT. CDR3 sequence reads: CASSEGAGELFF.